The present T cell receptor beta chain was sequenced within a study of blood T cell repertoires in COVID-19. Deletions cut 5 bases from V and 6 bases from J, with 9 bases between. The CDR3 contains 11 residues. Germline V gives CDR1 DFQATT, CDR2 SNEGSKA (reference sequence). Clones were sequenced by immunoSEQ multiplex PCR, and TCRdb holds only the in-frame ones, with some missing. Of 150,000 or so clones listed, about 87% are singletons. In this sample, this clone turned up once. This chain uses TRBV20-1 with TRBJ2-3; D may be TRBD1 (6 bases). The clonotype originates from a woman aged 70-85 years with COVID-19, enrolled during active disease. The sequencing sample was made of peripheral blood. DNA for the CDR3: TGCAGTGCTGGCACAGGGGATACGCAGTATTTT. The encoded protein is CSAGTGDTQYF.